This T cell receptor (beta chain) was identified in a study of tumor T cells in aggressive B-cell lymphoma. The CDR3 length is 16 residues. Germline V CDR1 and CDR2: KGHSY, FQNENV. Trimming cost V 0 bases and J 2 bases, with 13 bases left between them. Libraries were prepared by immunoSEQ multiplex PCR; TCRdb keeps only in-frame clonotypes and omits some of them. The data contain just under 850 clones, around 81% of them singletons. Sequencing input: tumor tissue. The J gene is TRBJ2-5, the V gene TRBV16; tentative D call: TRBD2 (5 bases). This clonotype originated in an adult with diffuse large B cell lymphoma. The CDR3 region is CASSQSMASRQETQYF. As DNA, the CDR3 is TGTGCCAGCAGCCAATCGATGGCTAGCAGGCAAGAGACCCAGTACTTC.